The clone carrying this TCR beta chain was found many times. Its antigen is unidentified. Germline CDR1 and CDR2: SGHRS and YFSETQ. This CDR3 spans 14 amino acids. V shed 2 bases, J shed 5 bases, and the junction held 6 bases outside the gene matches. The sample is drawn from a study of regulatory T cells in long-lasting Graves disease. Study observations and caveats: The study found persistent patients shared more public clonotypes (2,741) than new patients (over 900).

Stated time point: newly diagnosed GD, antithyroid drugs for less than 3 months. PBMC-extracted RNA yielded the TCR library. Through Arm-PCR of CDR3 regions and iRepertoire HTBI primers, TCR beta libraries were built. TCRdb used MiXCR to reprocess the multiplex PCR reads, holding one entry per CDR3 protein. This sample yields some 560,000 distinct CDR3 sequences, of which approximately 16% are seen a single time; 20% to 25% belongs to the top ten. A further study also used this sample, focusing on T cells in Graves' hyperthyroidism and ophthalmopathy.

The sequencing here drew on peripheral blood mononuclear cells (PBMCs), taken at new diagnosis, from a patient treated with antithyroid drugs. The chain employs TRBV5-1 and TRBJ1-2; 7 nucleotides match TRBD1. The TCR originated in a woman aged 35-65 years with Graves disease. The CDR3 region has the DNA TGCGCCAGCAGCTTAGGAGGGGGCGCATATGGCTACACCTTC. It specifies CASSLGGGAYGYTF.